The T cell receptor beta chain under discussion was sequenced for a study of neurological immune-mediated disorders. Points from the study as a whole: The highest TCR clonal expansion occurred in HTLV-1-associated myelopathy; multiple sclerosis fell below healthy controls. No CDR3 amino acid sequences were shared by expanded clones across subjects, suggesting private repertoires in all groups.

Per the germline V gene, CDR1 is SGHAT and CDR2 is FQDESV (reference sequence). With V trimmed by 5 bases and J by 8 bases, 3 bases remained unmatched. The CDR3 covers 13 residues. In this sample, this clonotype turned up many times. The antigen remains unidentified. As for the cDNA, it was generated by 5'RACE with 10-nucleotide random UMIs. From the 5' RACE reads, TCRdb called clonotypes with MiXCR, one entry per CDR3 protein. The sample has 55,000 to 80,000 distinct CDR3 sequences, about an eighth seen once. Time point: longitudinal time-point 1 (baseline). PBMCs numbering 2 million and stored at -80 C yielded the unsorted libraries.

The sequence was obtained from a female donor with HTLV-1-associated myelopathy (HAM/TSP). Sample: PBMCs. This rearrangement joins TRBV11-1 to TRBJ1-6, with 7 bases matching TRBD1. In DNA form, the CDR3 reads TGTGCCAGCAGCCCAGGGACAGATTCACCCCTCCACTTT. This encodes CASSPGTDSPLHF.